These T cell receptor beta chains were read from a single sample in a study of blood T cell repertoires in COVID-19. Profiling relied on immunoSEQ multiplex PCR, and the TCRdb table lists in-frame clones only, not all of them. The table lists fewer than 200,000 clones, 70% to 90% of them singletons. The sample was peripheral blood. The receptors were gathered from a man aged 55 to 70 who had recovered from COVID-19. Each CDR3 is given with its conserved first and last residue. Not all rows give a size; the values are once, few, many and, for expanded clones, a class.

size: NA; V: TRBV5-1; J: TRBJ2-7; CDR3: CASSLYSYEQYF
size: NA; V: TRBV29-1; J: TRBJ1-4; CDR3: CSVAGTRNEKLFF
size: once; V: TRBV5-4; J: TRBJ2-3; CDR3: CASSPEYTDTQYF
size: NA; V: TRBV18; J: TRBJ2-7; CDR3: CASSPAMDRRSEQYF
size: NA; V: TRBV29-1; J: TRBJ1-1; CDR3: CSVEDRGVNTEAFF
size: NA; V: TRBV28; J: TRBJ2-3; CDR3: CASKTGGTDTQYF
size: NA; V: TRBV10-3; J: TRBJ2-5; CDR3: CAISERGGTSGIQYF
size: NA; V: TRBV7-6; J: TRBJ1-5; CDR3: CASSLAGDQPQHF
size: NA; V: TRBV18; J: TRBJ2-7; CDR3: CASQGQDYEQYF
size: NA; V: TRBV7-6; J: TRBJ2-1; CDR3: CASSAPDRGGNEQFF
size: NA; V: TRBV4-2; J: TRBJ2-6; CDR3: CASSRQYSGANVLTF
size: NA; V: TRBV2; J: TRBJ1-1; CDR3: CASERDRASTEAFF
size: NA; V: TRBV7-2; J: TRBJ1-4; CDR3: CASSPSDRWGEKLFF
size: NA; V: TRBV4-3; J: TRBJ2-7; CDR3: CASSQGQVSYEQYF
size: NA; V: TRBV12-5; J: TRBJ2-3; CDR3: CASGGRADTQYF
size: NA; V: TRBV7-2; J: TRBJ2-7; CDR3: CASSPDNRPIYEQYF
size: once; V: TRBV30; J: TRBJ2-3; CDR3: CAWRPTGLTSRDTQYF
size: NA; V: TRBV2; J: TRBJ1-5; CDR3: CASVRGTAGQPQHF
size: NA; V: TRBV27; J: TRBJ1-1; CDR3: CASSLLAQNTEAFF
size: NA; V: TRBV9; J: TRBJ1-6; CDR3: CASSEQGASYNSPLHF
size: NA; V: TRBV4-1; J: TRBJ1-2; CDR3: CASSQTQLRGPIGYTF
size: NA; V: TRBV24-1; J: TRBJ1-2; CDR3: CATSAGTGGDGYTF
size: NA; V: TRBV24-1; J: TRBJ2-1; CDR3: CATEQGDHNEQFF
size: NA; V: TRBV12-3/TRBV12-4; J: TRBJ2-1; CDR3: CASRRLAGGWFF
size: NA; V: TRBV30; J: TRBJ1-1; CDR3: CAWSEETEAFF
size: few; V: TRBV20-1; J: TRBJ2-2; CDR3: CSASRVAGAGELFF
size: NA; V: TRBV6-1; J: TRBJ2-3; CDR3: CASSEDGGFTDTQYF
size: NA; V: TRBV6-5; J: TRBJ2-1; CDR3: CASSQIAGGHNEQFF
size: NA; V: TRBV20-1; J: TRBJ2-7; CDR3: CSASVAGFGEQYF
size: NA; V: TRBV19; J: TRBJ2-2; CDR3: CATKGGDGQGTTGELFF
size: NA; V: TRBV10-3; J: TRBJ1-6; CDR3: CASLDRANSPLHF
size: NA; V: TRBV7-7; J: TRBJ2-5; CDR3: CASSLVGTSGGPPLQETQYF
size: NA; V: TRBV5-1; J: TRBJ1-2; CDR3: CASSLGAGVYGYTF
size: NA; V: TRBV9; J: TRBJ1-2; CDR3: CASSVAAGTLYGYTF
size: once; V: TRBV6-1; J: TRBJ1-1; CDR3: CASSDRAENTEAFF
size: NA; V: TRBV9; J: TRBJ2-3; CDR3: CASSVGDNTDTQYF
size: NA; V: TRBV7-8; J: TRBJ2-1; CDR3: CASSLAASYNEQFF
size: NA; V: TRBV28; J: TRBJ2-3; CDR3: CASSQGGTDTQYF
size: NA; V: TRBV6-2/TRBV6-3; J: TRBJ1-2; CDR3: CASSRNPGAFNYGYTF
size: NA; V: TRBV18; J: TRBJ2-5; CDR3: CASSPRDRGLETQYF
size: NA; V: TRBV15; J: TRBJ2-5; CDR3: CATSPGEETQYF
size: once; V: TRBV14; J: TRBJ1-1; CDR3: CASSPQGRGTEAFF